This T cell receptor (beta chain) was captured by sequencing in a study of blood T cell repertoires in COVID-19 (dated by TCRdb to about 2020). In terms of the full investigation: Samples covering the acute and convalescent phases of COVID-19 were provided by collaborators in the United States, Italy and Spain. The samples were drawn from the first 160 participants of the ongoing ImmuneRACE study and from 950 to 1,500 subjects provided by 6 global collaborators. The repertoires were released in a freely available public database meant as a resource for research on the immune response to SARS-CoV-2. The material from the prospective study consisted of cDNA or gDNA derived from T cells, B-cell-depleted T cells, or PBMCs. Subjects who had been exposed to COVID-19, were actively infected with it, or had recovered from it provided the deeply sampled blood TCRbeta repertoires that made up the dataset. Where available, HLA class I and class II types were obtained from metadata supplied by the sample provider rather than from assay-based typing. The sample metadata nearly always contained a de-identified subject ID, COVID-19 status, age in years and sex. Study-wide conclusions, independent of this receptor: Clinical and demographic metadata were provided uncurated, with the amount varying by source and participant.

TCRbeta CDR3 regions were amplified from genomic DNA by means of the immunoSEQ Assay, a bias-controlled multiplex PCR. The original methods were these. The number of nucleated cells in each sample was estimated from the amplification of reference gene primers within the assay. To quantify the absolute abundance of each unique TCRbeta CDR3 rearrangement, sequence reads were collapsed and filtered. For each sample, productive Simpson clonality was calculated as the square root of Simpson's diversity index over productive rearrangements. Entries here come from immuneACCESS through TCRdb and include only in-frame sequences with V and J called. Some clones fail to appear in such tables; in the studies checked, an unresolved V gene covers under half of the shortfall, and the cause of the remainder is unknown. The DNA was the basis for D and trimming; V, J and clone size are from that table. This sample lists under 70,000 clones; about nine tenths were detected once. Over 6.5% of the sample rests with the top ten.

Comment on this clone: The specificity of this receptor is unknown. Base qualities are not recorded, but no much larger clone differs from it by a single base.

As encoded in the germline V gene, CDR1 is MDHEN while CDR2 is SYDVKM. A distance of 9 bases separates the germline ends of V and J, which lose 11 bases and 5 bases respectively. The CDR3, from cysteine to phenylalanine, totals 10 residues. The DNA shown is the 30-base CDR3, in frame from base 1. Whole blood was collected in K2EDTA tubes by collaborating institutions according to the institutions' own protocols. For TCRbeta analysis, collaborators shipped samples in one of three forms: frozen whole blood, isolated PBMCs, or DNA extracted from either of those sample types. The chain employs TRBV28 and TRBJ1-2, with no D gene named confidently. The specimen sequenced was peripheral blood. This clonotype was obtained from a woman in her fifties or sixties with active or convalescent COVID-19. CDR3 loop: CASGIYGYTF. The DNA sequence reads TGTGCCTCCGGGATATATGGCTACACCTTC.